What follows are 4 T cell receptor beta chains derived from one specimen sequenced in a study of blood T cell repertoires in COVID-19. Data came from immunoSEQ multiplex PCR; TCRdb stores just in-frame clones and leaves some out. The sample includes 320,000 or so clones, about 90% of them seen just once. Sequencing was done on a sample of PBMCs or T cells enriched from blood (not recorded which). All receptors derive from a woman aged 25 to 39 who had recovered from COVID-19.

The V and J genes are TRBV12-3 or TRBV12-4 and TRBJ2-7; TRBD1 is a possible D gene (6 bases). This CDR3 spans 12 amino acids. Trimming removed 5 bases from V and 3 bases from J, with 8 bases in between. CDR3 in DNA: TGTGCCAGCAGTCGGACAGTCTACGAGCAGTACTTC. This codes for CASSRTVYEQYF.

This chain uses TRBV18 with TRBJ2-5, with TRBD2 matching 10 bases. CDR3 length: 15 amino acids. Germline-derived CDR1 and CDR2 are KGHSH and LQKENI. Trimming cost V 5 bases and J 1 base; bases outside gene matches: 4. The CDR3 DNA sequence: TGTGCCAGCTCAACTAGCGGGGTAACCCAAGAGACCCAGTACTTC. This encodes CASSTSGVTQETQYF.

The chain combines TRBV6-2 or TRBV6-3 with TRBJ2-7; 8 nucleotides align to TRBD1. The V gene's germline CDR1 is MNHEY and CDR2 SVGEGT. The CDR3 is made up of 14 amino acids. The trim removed 4 bases at V and 3 bases at J, leaving 5 bases unmatched. The chain's CDR3 is CASSSRTGNYEQYF. The CDR3 DNA is TGTGCCAGCAGTTCCCGGACAGGGAACTACGAGCAGTACTTC.

The chain has TRBV25-1 and TRBJ1-2; 8 nucleotides agree with TRBD1. Germline CDR1 MGHDK, CDR2 SYGVNS. This CDR3 is 15 amino acids long. Trimming at V came to 2 bases and at J to 6 bases, leaving 8 bases not matched to a gene. The CDR3 here is CASSEATGVRNGYTF. In DNA form, the CDR3 reads TGTGCCAGCAGTGAAGCGACAGGGGTGAGGAATGGCTACACCTTC.